Here is one T cell receptor (beta chain) with its context. Which antigen it targets is not known. Base qualities are not recorded, but no much larger clone differs from it by a single base. The data derive from a study of control samples from healthy donors and cancer patients (dated by TCRdb to 2018 to 2020). Library generation was performed with the immunoSEQ multiplex PCR assay. TCRdb took this table from immuneACCESS and kept in-frame rearrangements with V and J called. Such tables lack part of the clones; where checked against another copy, unresolved V genes explain under half of the gap, and the rest is unexplained. In all, the sample holds 50,000 to 70,000 clones, and over 75% of those were seen once. The ten largest clones capture roughly 3.8% of the sample. Trimming leaves V shorter by 6 bases and J shorter by 1 base, with the junction holding 1 base beyond the gene matches. Taken from cysteine to phenylalanine, the CDR3 has 14 residues. Solely the CDR3 DNA is kept, with 42 bases framed from the first base. CDR1 is given as SNHLY and CDR2 as FYNNEI, both from the germline V gene.

Sequencing input: blood. This sequence uses TRBV2 and TRBJ2-3; the central 10 bases match TRBD2. The sequence was collected from a man in his forties or fifties in good health. The CDR3 has the sequence CASRGLAGTDTQYF. Read as DNA, the sequence is TGTGCCAGCAGAGGACTAGCGGGCACAGATACGCAGTATTTT.